The T cell receptor (beta chain) under discussion was sequenced for a study of molecular identifiers for immune sequencing clone quantification. Study findings and constraints: Detectable among approximately 930,000 naive cells, according to reports, was Jurkat TCR RNA spiked in from one cell. For highly expanded clones, sizes could be underestimated when identical TCR molecules share a barcode. Clones of above 20 RNA copies carried over 97% of effector molecules; in naive cells they carried under 1%.

Only one count was recorded for this clonotype. Its target is unknown. This sequence may be a read error, since a much larger clone differs from it by one base. This CDR3 has 13 amino acids. V lost 6 bases, J lost 5 bases, and 16 bases lay in between. CDR1 is SQVTM, CDR2 ANQGSEA, per germline. MiXCR, applied by TCRdb to the PCR reads, yields one record per CDR3 protein. The repertoire holds approximately 590,000 distinct CDR3 sequences, with 25% as singletons. Sequences were obtained from naive CD8+ T cells from blood, with Jurkat cell RNA spiked in. The subset was: FACS-sorted CD8+CD4-CCR7+CD45RA+ naive T cells. This sequence joins TRBV29-1 and TRBJ2-5; D might be TRBD1 or TRBD2, each matching 5 bases. The source is a human donor in good health. Some libraries in this study had Jurkat cell RNA spiked in. The DNA of the CDR3 is TGCAGCGTAGTTCCGCACGGGACCGAGACCCAGTACTTC. Protein: CSVVPHGTETQYF.